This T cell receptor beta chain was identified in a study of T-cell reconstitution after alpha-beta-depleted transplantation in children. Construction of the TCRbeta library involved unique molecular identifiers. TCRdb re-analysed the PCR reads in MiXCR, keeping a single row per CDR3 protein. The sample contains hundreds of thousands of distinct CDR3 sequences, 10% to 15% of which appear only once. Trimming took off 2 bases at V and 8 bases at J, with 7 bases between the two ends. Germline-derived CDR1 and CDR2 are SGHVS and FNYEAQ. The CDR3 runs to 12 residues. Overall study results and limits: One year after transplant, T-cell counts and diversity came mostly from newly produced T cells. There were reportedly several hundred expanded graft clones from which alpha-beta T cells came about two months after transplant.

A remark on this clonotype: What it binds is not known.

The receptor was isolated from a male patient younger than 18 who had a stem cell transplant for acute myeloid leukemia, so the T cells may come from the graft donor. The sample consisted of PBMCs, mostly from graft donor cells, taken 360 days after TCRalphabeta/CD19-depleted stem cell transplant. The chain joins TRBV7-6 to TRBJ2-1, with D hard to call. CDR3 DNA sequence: TGTGCCAGCAGCTTAAACAGACATGAGCAGTTCTTC. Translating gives CASSLNRHEQFF.